Below, 5 T cell receptor beta chains from the same sample are listed, as sequenced in a study of shared clonotypes between healthy human individuals. The table came from immunoSEQ multiplex PCR; TCRdb's copy has only in-frame clones and leaves some out. The sample has fewer than 700,000 clones, 85% to 95% seen once. CD45RO-negative cells were positively selected for CCR7, leaving out terminally differentiated effector memory CD45RA+ cells. Input material: naive CD8+ T cells sorted from blood. These receptors all come from a woman aged 25 to 39 in good health.

The chain has TRBV11-2 and TRBJ2-1, with a weak D call TRBD2 (5 bases). CDR1 SGHAT and CDR2 FQNNGV come from the germline V gene. The CDR3 is 13 residues long. Trimming cost V 5 bases and J 4 bases, with 9 bases left between them. CDR3 nucleotides: TGTGCCAGCAGCAACCTAGCATACAATGAGCAGTTCTTC. Translation: CASSNLAYNEQFF.

CDR3 sequence (DNA): TGTGCCAGCAGTTTATTTCGGGCTAGCGGGAGGGGATCCTACGAGCAGTACTTC. It specifies CASSLFRASGRGSYEQYF. The chain combines TRBV28 with TRBJ2-7; 12 bases align to TRBD2. Germline V gene sequence: CDR1 MDHEN, CDR2 SYDVKM. V lost 1 base, J lost 1 base, and 8 bases stayed unmatched. This CDR3 has 18 residues.

The genes are TRBV19 and TRBJ2-1; D unclear. This CDR3 spans 13 amino acids. The ends were cut back, 5 bases at V and 6 bases at J, with 11 bases in the middle. CDR1 LNHDA and CDR2 SQIVND come from the germline V gene (reference sequence). The CDR3 DNA reads TGTGCCAGTAGTCCCACCCTACGCAATGAGCAGTTCTTC. It specifies CASSPTLRNEQFF.

The chain employs TRBV5-8 and TRBJ1-2; 7 bases are shared with TRBD1. CDR3 length: 15 residues. The germline V gene has CDR1 SGHTS and CDR2 YDEGEE. Trimming removed 2 bases from V and 6 bases from J; junction bases left unmatched: 10. The CDR3 reads CASSFDEGASDGYTF. The DNA of the CDR3 is TGTGCCAGCAGCTTTGACGAGGGGGCGAGTGATGGCTACACCTTC.

The chain couples TRBV14 to TRBJ1-2, with D possibly TRBD1 on 5 matching bases. Trimming removed 6 bases from V and 6 bases from J, with 17 bases in between. This CDR3 comprises 14 residues. CDR1 and CDR2 from the germline V gene are SGHDN and FVKESK. The chain's CDR3 is CASRATGSGHGYTF. In nucleotides, the CDR3 is TGTGCCAGCAGGGCCACAGGCTCGGGGCATGGCTACACCTTC.